These 8 T cell receptor beta chains share one sample of origin, sequenced in a study of tissue T cells after allogeneic stem cell transplantation. The assay was immunoSEQ multiplex PCR, and TCRdb's table has in-frame clones only and misses some. Of tens of thousands of clones in the sample, about nine tenths were seen once. Sample: blood, taken before transplantation. The receptors derive from a woman between 40 and 69 years old who later had graft-versus-host disease after an allogeneic stem cell transplant.

This clone was recorded only once. This sequence joins TRBV12-3 or TRBV12-4 and TRBJ1-2; D is ambiguous. The CDR3 totals 13 residues. Trimming cost V 3 bases and J 8 bases, with 13 bases left between them. The CDR3 sequence: CASSLRLERGYTF. The CDR3 bases are TGTGCCAGCAGTTTGAGGCTGGAAAGGGGCTACACCTTC.

This chain uses TRBV7-9 with TRBJ2-1, with 8 nucleotides matching TRBD2. The junction had 5 bases not matched to a gene; V was cut back by 0 bases and J by 7 bases. The CDR3 consists of 15 residues. The germline CDR1 and CDR2 sequences are SEHNR and FQNEAQ (reference sequence). The CDR3 DNA reads as TGTGCCAGCAGCTTAGCCGCGGGAGGAGGAAATGAGCAGTTCTTC. Translation: CASSLAAGGGNEQFF.

This chain uses TRBV7-2 with TRBJ2-7; unclear D gene. The ends were cut back, 1 base at V and 6 bases at J, with 13 bases in the middle. There are 14 residues in the CDR3. Germline-derived CDR1 and CDR2 are SGHTA and FQGNSA. CDR3 sequence reads: CASSLVHGASEQYF. The CDR3 DNA follows: TGTGCCAGCAGCTTAGTTCACGGCGCGTCCGAGCAGTACTTC.

The rearrangement joins TRBV7-6 to TRBJ2-2, with D uncertain. Trimming stripped 3 bases from V and 0 bases from J, with 11 bases between. Germline assignment: CDR1 SGHVS and CDR2 FNYEAQ. The CDR3 has 16 residues. For the CDR3, the DNA is TGTGCCAGCAGCTTGGGGTACGCCGCGAACACCGGGGAGCTGTTTTTT. It translates to CASSLGYAANTGELFF.

This clone was seen once. The V call is TRBV9, the J call TRBJ1-3; the match to TRBD1 covers 9 bases. Germline trimming cut 3 bases from V and 0 bases from J; bases unmatched to any gene: 7. The CDR3 covers 17 residues. The germline gives CDR1 SGDLS, CDR2 YYNGEE. CDR3 region: CASSEGTGNDSGNTIYF. DNA of the CDR3: TGTGCCAGCAGCGAAGGGACAGGGAACGACTCTGGAAACACCATATATTTT.

The rearrangement uses TRBV12-3 or TRBV12-4 and TRBJ1-1; tentatively, D is TRBD1 (6 bases). CDR3 length: 12 residues. Trimming removed 6 bases from V and 12 bases from J, with 17 bases in between. DNA for the CDR3: TGTGCCAGCAGCTATAAAGGGGGGTCAACTTTCTTT. Its translation: CASSYKGGSTFF.

The V call is TRBV5-6, the J call TRBJ1-2; D unresolved. V lost 0 bases and J 5 bases, leaving 11 bases between the germline ends. The CDR3 consists of 14 residues. CDR1 SGHDT and CDR2 YYEEEE come from the germline V gene. Written as DNA, the CDR3 is TGTGCCAGCAGCTTGGGACGGGAAGGATATGGCTACACCTTC. Its protein is CASSLGREGYGYTF.

The chain recombines TRBV5-1 with TRBJ1-2; D might be TRBD1 (6 bases). This CDR3 comprises 15 residues. Germline V lookup: CDR1 SGHRS, CDR2 YFSETQ. The V gene lost 0 bases and the J gene lost 8 bases, with 17 bases spanning the gap. CDR3 coding DNA: TGCGCCAGCAGCTTGGCCATGGGGGGCGCGGTAGGCTACACCTTC. Translated, it gives CASSLAMGGAVGYTF. Supplemented by reference TRBV5-1 and TRBJ1-2, the full variable domain reads KAGVTQTPRYLIKTRGQQVTLSCSPISGHRSVSWYQQTPGQGLQFLFEYFSETQRNKGNFPGRFSGRQFSNSRSEMNVSTLELGDSALYLCASSLAMGGAVGYTFGSGTRLTVV.